This TCR beta chain was profiled in a study of shared clonotypes between healthy human individuals (dated by TCRdb to 2018 to 2021). About the full investigation: A few men and two women, aged 18 to 49 years, made up the cohort. For each donor, CD4 naive and CD4 memory were each run on three plates, CD8 naive on two plates, and CD8 memory on one plate. To estimate repertoire size and how much clonotype sharing occurs between individuals, the study deeply sequenced the blood TCR repertoires of roughly 5 healthy adults. To increase sequencing depth and limit assay-specific biases, TCR repertoire library preparation and sequencing were carried out by different laboratories using diverse techniques. Per donor, leukapheresis produced somewhere between about 0.94 and 8.9 billion PBMCs.

General study outcomes and caveats: Sampling was restricted to blood, and TCR repertoires in tissues likely differ from the TCR repertoires found in blood. Pairwise subsampling indicated that sequencing depth was expected to affect the degree of clonotype sharing among donors. Naive subsets generally had larger estimated clonotype richness than memory subsets. Sharing across several donors was observed for around 4.8% of naive CD4, 3% to 3.5% of naive CD8, 2% to 2.5% of memory CD4, and roughly 0.4% of memory CD8 clonotypes. Because the study included only a small number of donors, the genetic and exposure-history diversity represented was limited. Higher generation probabilities were observed for clonotypes shared by all four sorted-subset donors than for non-shared clonotypes. Incomplete sequencing was indicated by rarefaction of sorted-subset datasets, despite the large sequencing depth.

In the case of this clone: Its antigen is unknown. No much larger clone is present one base from it, and per-base qualities are unavailable.

Using the deep immunoSEQ assay, TCR CDR3 regions were amplified from genomic DNA by multiplex PCR. Extracted genomic DNA from each cell subset was spread evenly across all wells of several immunoSEQ 96-well plates, with each plate serving as a replicate. For sorted subsets, 150 to 250 ng of genomic DNA, equivalent to around 31,000 T cell genomes, went into each replicate PCR. Purified libraries were measured with a Qubit 3.0 fluorometer, size-checked on a Bioanalyzer 2100, and measured again with the KAPA Library Quantification kit. Every immunoSEQ 96-well plate was sequenced on a separate single-read 150-cycle Illumina NextSeq 550 flow cell. In the paper's pipeline: Because the immunoSEQ output included only junctional sequences and no quality scores, the filtering could not be the same as the filtering used for full-length reads. To assign V/J genes and CDR3, sequences were annotated using PyIR, a Python wrapper for IgBLAST v1.9, with IMGT germline references. Reads were removed for weak V/J assignments (E-value above 1e-6), missing CDR3, stop codons, out-of-frame junctions, or ambiguous translated residues. V3J clonotypes were defined by identical inferred V gene, J gene, and CDR3 amino acid sequence. Percentage overlap between repertoires was computed as shared unique clonotypes divided by the size of the smaller repertoire. Richness of each repertoire was evaluated using RTK rarefaction, the Chao1 estimator, and Recon v2.1 estimates of unobserved clonotypes. For all TCRbeta clonotypes obtained by the gDNA method from several donors, generation probabilities were computed with OLGA. Drawn from immuneACCESS, this table holds only the in-frame rearrangements with V and J called that TCRdb kept. Clones are partly lost; checked studies trace under half to an unresolved V gene and leave the rest unexplained. V and J calls and clone size are given by that table; D and trimming were obtained from the DNA. The sample profile shows about 2 million clones; approximately 94% of them were found once. Roughly 1.1% of the sample rests with the top ten.

At the junction V is shortened by 4 bases and J by 1 base; bases outside the gene matches: 4. From the cysteine through the phenylalanine, the CDR3 covers 15 amino acids. Left in the record is the CDR3 DNA by itself, 45 bases read in frame from the first base. The germline V gene (reference sequence) specifies SGHNT as CDR1 and YYREEE as CDR2. For the CD8 naive samples, CD45RO-negative cells were positively selected for CCR7, yielding a CD45RA+CCR7+ population from which TemRA cells were excluded. The donors were healthy, HIV-negative adults with no recently reported acute infections or vaccinations. All donors were Caucasian adults living in Nashville, Tennessee, USA. Blood was collected by leukapheresis, and PBMCs were isolated by Ficoll-Histopaque density gradient centrifugation and then cryopreserved in liquid nitrogen vapor phase. Analytical flow cytometry was used to check the purity and quantity of every magnetically sorted T cell population. Genomic DNA was isolated from every sorted fraction and measured by UV absorbance on a Nanodrop 2000c.

The receptor chain draws on TRBV5-4 and TRBJ2-5, with 10 central nucleotides matching TRBD1. This receptor was identified in a young man in good health. Sequencing was done on a sample of naive CD8+ T cells sorted from blood. According to the study, the label for this sample's cell subset or site signals: CD45RA+CCR7+. The nucleotide sequence reads as follows: TGTGCCAGCAGCAGGGGACAGGGGATCCAAGAGACCCAGTACTTC. Translated, it gives CASSRGQGIQETQYF.